What follows are 15 T cell receptor beta chains derived from one specimen sequenced in a study of blood T cell repertoires in COVID-19. Libraries were prepared by immunoSEQ multiplex PCR; TCRdb keeps only in-frame clonotypes and omits some of them. The sample lists 300,000 to 500,000 clones, around 89% occurring once. The specimen was PBMCs or T cells enriched from blood (not recorded which). The receptors were gathered from a woman aged 25 to 39 with acute COVID-19.

This clone was counted a single time. This chain joins TRBV28 and TRBJ2-7, with TRBD1 identical over 12 bases. The germline V gene has CDR1 MDHEN and CDR2 SYDVKM. CDR3 size: 18 residues. V was clipped by 5 bases and J by 0 bases; unmatched bases: 11. CDR3 bases: TGTGCCAGCAGTCCGCTTGATTGGGACAGGGGGCTCTCCTACGAGCAGTACTTC. It yields the protein CASSPLDWDRGLSYEQYF.

Of note for this clone: One end of the junction does not line up with germline, which may come from a read error. The chain has TRBV12-5 and TRBJ1-4; D may be TRBD1 (6 bases). Per the germline V gene, CDR1 is LGHNT and CDR2 is FRNRAP. This CDR3 is built from 15 residues. CDR3 sequence reads: CASGLDDRRNGKLFF. The DNA for the CDR3 is TGTGCTAGTGGTTTGGACGACAGGCGGAATGGAAAACTGTTTTTT.

This clone showed up just a few times. This chain joins TRBV2 and TRBJ1-2; D is unclear. From germline, CDR1 is SNHLY and CDR2 FYNNEI. The length of the CDR3 is 11 residues. The V and J ends lost 7 bases and 3 bases respectively, with 6 bases between them. CDR3 sequence reads: CASTTDYGYTF. In nucleotides, the CDR3 is TGTGCCAGCACCACAGACTATGGCTACACCTTC.

This chain links TRBV29-1 with TRBJ1-2; TRBD1 agrees at 9 bases. V lost 3 bases and J lost 3; bases outside the gene matches: 2. The CDR3 loop spans 13 amino acids. Germline assignment: CDR1 SQVTM and CDR2 ANQGSEA. The CDR3 loop reads CSVDGDRDYGYTF. The CDR3, as DNA: TGCAGCGTTGACGGGGACAGGGACTATGGCTACACCTTC.

J is TRBJ1-1 and V is TRBV9; TRBD1 aligns across 8 bases. From germline, CDR1 is SGDLS and CDR2 YYNGEE. The CDR3 has 14 residues. The junction had 2 bases not matched to a gene; V was cut back by 3 bases and J by 1 base. The CDR3 spells CASSGTGPNTEAFF. The DNA for the CDR3 is TGTGCCAGCAGCGGGACAGGGCCGAACACTGAAGCTTTCTTT.

The V and J genes are TRBV5-1 and TRBJ1-1, with 8 bases matching TRBD1. CDR1 is SGHRS, CDR2 YFSETQ, per germline. The V segment lost 4 bases and the J segment 1 base; nucleotides outside the gene matches: 6. The CDR3 length is 15 residues. CDR3 bases: TGCGCCAGCAGCATTCCCGGGACAGGGAACACTGAAGCTTTCTTT. Translating it yields CASSIPGTGNTEAFF.

The table lists this clone with a count of one. The chain couples TRBV5-1 to TRBJ2-7; D may be TRBD1 (6 bases). The V end lost 4 bases, the J end lost 2 bases, and 10 bases lay between the germline ends. Germline V gene lookup returns CDR1 SGHRS and CDR2 YFSETQ. The CDR3 sequence is 13 residues long. The chain's CDR3 is CASSQGTPYEQYF. The CDR3 nucleotides read TGCGCCAGCAGCCAGGGGACCCCCTACGAGCAGTACTTC.

The chain links TRBV19 to TRBJ1-1, with D unresolved. The CDR3 has 13 amino acids. V was pared by 3 bases and J by 5 bases, with 10 bases between. In germline, CDR1 is LNHDA, CDR2 SQIVND (reference sequence). CDR3 coding DNA: TGTGCCAGTAGTATTCCGGGGAGGACTGAAGCTTTCTTT. It translates to CASSIPGRTEAFF. Together with reference TRBV19 and TRBJ1-1, the CDR3 gives the full variable domain: DGGITQSPKYLFRKEGQNVTLSCEQNLNHDAMYWYRQDPGQGLRLIYYSQIVNDFQKGDIAEGYSVSREKKESFPLTVTSAQKNPTAFYLCASSIPGRTEAFFGQGTRLTVV.

The chain links TRBV7-3 to TRBJ1-1, with no clear D. In germline, CDR1 is SGHTA, CDR2 FQGTGA. The CDR3 totals 13 residues. Trimming pared 4 bases from V and 1 base from J, leaving 7 bases between. CDR3 loop: CASSSAGNTEAFF. The CDR3 DNA is TGTGCCAGCAGCTCTGCGGGGAACACTGAAGCTTTCTTT.

The chain links TRBV3-1 (or the pseudogene TRBV3-2) to TRBJ2-7, with 7 bases fitting TRBD1. The ends lost 6 bases at V and 5 bases at J; junction bases unmatched: 10. The CDR3 contains 14 residues. Germline V gene lookup returns CDR1 LGHDT and CDR2 YNNKEL (reference sequence). The DNA of the CDR3 is TGTGCCAGCAGAAACCGGGACAGATTGGACGAGCAGTACTTC. It is translated as CASRNRDRLDEQYF.

CDR3 in DNA: TGTGCCAGTAGTCTGCAGGGGGCAGGAACTGAAGCTTTCTTT. It translates to CASSLQGAGTEAFF. The rearrangement uses TRBV19 and TRBJ1-1, with 8 bases that match TRBD1. The junction had 7 bases not matched to a gene; V was cut back by 5 bases and J by 5 bases. The CDR3 is 14 residues long. Germline CDR1 LNHDA, CDR2 SQIVND (reference sequence).

The rearrangement joins TRBV7-8 to TRBJ2-7; D is possibly TRBD1 (5 bases). Germline CDR1 and CDR2: SGHVS and FQNEAQ. This CDR3 comprises 13 residues. V gave up 3 bases and J gave up 2 bases, with 8 bases separating them. In DNA form, the CDR3 reads TGTGCCAGCAGCTTGGCAGGGACCTACGAGCAGTACTTC. Translated: CASSLAGTYEQYF.

This clone has a single count. The gene calls are TRBV7-2 and TRBJ1-1; no clear D. Germline CDR1 SGHTA, CDR2 FQGNSA. V gave up 4 bases and J gave up 11 bases, with 17 bases separating them. This CDR3 comprises 13 residues. The CDR3 nucleotides read TGTGCCAGCAGCTCGGGGTCCATCCGACGGGCTTTCTTT. It yields the protein CASSSGSIRRAFF.

This chain connects TRBV19 to TRBJ1-1; possible D gene TRBD1, 6 bases. This CDR3 contains 15 residues. The V end lost 5 bases, the J end lost 8 bases, and 21 bases lay between the germline ends. The germline CDR1 and CDR2 sequences are LNHDA and SQIVND (reference sequence). The CDR3 DNA follows: TGTGCCAGTAGTCCCGTCCGAGACAGGCTCTTGGAAGCTTTCTTT. It yields the protein CASSPVRDRLLEAFF.

This chain connects TRBV2 to TRBJ1-1; 10 nucleotides match TRBD1. Per germline, CDR1 SNHLY and CDR2 FYNNEI. The CDR3 loop spans 15 amino acids. V shed 4 bases, J shed 2 bases, and the junction held 4 bases outside the gene matches. In DNA, the CDR3 is TGTGCCAGCAGTGGGGACAGGGGATTCAACACTGAAGCTTTCTTT. Translated: CASSGDRGFNTEAFF.